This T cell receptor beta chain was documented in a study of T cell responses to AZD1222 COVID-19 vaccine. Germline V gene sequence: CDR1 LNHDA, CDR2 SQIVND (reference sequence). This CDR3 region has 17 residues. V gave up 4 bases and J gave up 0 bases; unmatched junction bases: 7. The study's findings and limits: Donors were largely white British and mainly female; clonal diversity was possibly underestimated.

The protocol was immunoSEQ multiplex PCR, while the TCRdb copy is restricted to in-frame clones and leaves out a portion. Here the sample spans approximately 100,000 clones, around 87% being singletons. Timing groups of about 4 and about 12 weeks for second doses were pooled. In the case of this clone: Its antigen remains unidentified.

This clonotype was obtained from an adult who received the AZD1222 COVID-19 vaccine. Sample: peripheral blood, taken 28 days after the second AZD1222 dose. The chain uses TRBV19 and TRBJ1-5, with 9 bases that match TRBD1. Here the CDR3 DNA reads TGTGCCAGTAGTACAACAGGGGGCGGGGGTAGCAATCAGCCCCAGCATTTT. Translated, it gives CASSTTGGGGSNQPQHF.